The source of this T cell receptor (beta chain) is a study of blood T cell repertoires in COVID-19. TCRdb's copy holds only in-frame clones and misses some; the assay was immunoSEQ multiplex PCR. Here the sample spans hundreds of thousands of clones, around nine tenths being singletons. The CDR3 totals 17 residues. Trimming stripped 0 bases from V and 4 bases from J, with 17 bases between. The germline gives CDR1 LGHNA, CDR2 YSLEER. Sequenced: peripheral blood. J is TRBJ2-3 and V is TRBV4-3; perhaps TRBD1 as D (5 bases). The sequence was collected from a middle-aged woman who had recovered from COVID-19. The CDR3 protein is CASSQDRMTVGADTQYF. For the CDR3, the DNA is TGCGCCAGCAGCCAAGATAGGATGACAGTAGGCGCAGATACGCAGTATTTT.